In its sample, the clone carrying this T cell receptor (beta chain) was seen many times. This sample stems from a study of Graves' ophthalmopathy and Graves' hyperthyroidism. Amplification of TCR beta CDR3 regions used RNA transcripts. RT-PCR with HTBI primers came first, then second-round multiplex PCR. One entry per CDR3 protein results from TCRdb running MiXCR on the multiplex PCR reads. The sample holds under 250,000 distinct CDR3 sequences, under 30% seen once. Germline lookup yields CDR1 SGDLS and CDR2 YYNGEE. This CDR3 spans 13 amino acids. Trimming left V 0 bases short and J 4 bases short, with 7 bases between.

The source of this sequence is a man aged 50-59 years with Graves' ophthalmopathy. Sequencing input: peripheral blood. The chain links TRBV9 to TRBJ1-2; D gene unclear. The CDR3 DNA follows: TGTGCCAGCAGCGTAGGTGGCAGCTATGGCTACACCTTC. Protein product: CASSVGGSYGYTF.